A selection of T cell receptor beta chains follows, all from one sample in a study of T cell responses to AZD1222 COVID-19 vaccine. TCRdb keeps only in-frame clones here, not all; method: immunoSEQ multiplex PCR. Here the sample spans more than 150,000 clones, more than 70% being singletons. Material: peripheral blood, obtained 28 days after the second AZD1222 dose. These TCRs come from an adult who received the AZD1222 COVID-19 vaccine. CDR3s include the opening cysteine and the closing phenylalanine or tryptophan. A D gene is named only where the DNA matches it firmly. Clone size is shown for a subset of rows, as once, few, many or a class of expanded clone.

J gene | V gene | D gene | clone size | CDR3 protein | CDR3 DNA
TRBJ2-2 | TRBV4-2 | TRBD2 | - | CASSQDGHGGNGELFF | TGTGCCAGCAGCCAAGATGGTCACGGGGGGAACGGGGAGCTGTTTTTT
TRBJ2-1 | TRBV5-1 | TRBD1 | - | CASSPGGSSSYNEQFF | TGCGCCAGCAGCCCAGGGGGCTCAAGCTCCTACAATGAGCAGTTCTTC
TRBJ2-7 | TRBV18 | TRBD1 | - | CASSPQNRGQGVGEQYF | TGTGCCAGCTCACCCCAGAATAGGGGACAGGGGGTAGGCGAGCAGTACTTC
TRBJ1-4 | TRBV7-6 | TRBD1 | - | CASSLLQDRAINEKLFF | TGTGCCAGCAGCTTATTACAAGACAGGGCTATTAATGAAAAACTGTTTTTT
TRBJ2-5 | TRBV18 | - | once | CASSPGPLAQETQYF | TGTGCCAGCTCCCCGGGACCTCTAGCCCAAGAGACCCAGTACTTC
TRBJ1-5 | TRBV4-1 | - | - | CASSQAPRALQPQHF | TGCGCCAGCAGCCAAGCCCCTCGAGCCCTTCAGCCCCAGCATTTT
TRBJ2-5 | TRBV5-1 | TRBD1 | once | CASRTGRTQETQYF | TGCGCCAGCAGGACAGGGCGGACCCAAGAGACCCAGTACTTC
TRBJ2-3 | TRBV6-5 | TRBD1 | - | CASKDRAGTDTQYF | TGTGCCAGTAAGGACAGGGCTGGCACAGATACGCAGTATTTT
TRBJ2-1 | TRBV2 | - | once | CASSEQRVDEQFF | TGTGCCAGCAGTGAACAGCGGGTGGATGAGCAGTTCTTC
TRBJ2-7 | TRBV3-1/TRBV3-2 | - | - | CASSQPGLAYEQYF | TGTGCCAGCAGCCAACCGGGACTGGCCTACGAGCAGTACTTC
TRBJ1-1 | TRBV7-2 | TRBD1 | - | CASSSNRGRTEAFF | TGTGCCAGCAGCTCCAACAGGGGGAGGACTGAAGCTTTCTTT
TRBJ1-2 | TRBV28 | - | - | CATRTDYGYTF | TGTGCCACACGGACAGACTATGGCTACACCTTC
TRBJ2-7 | TRBV5-1 | - | - | CASSLASAASTYEQYF | TGCGCCAGCAGCTTGGCCAGCGCGGCCAGTACCTACGAGCAGTACTTC
TRBJ2-3 | TRBV6-2/TRBV6-3 | TRBD1 | - | CASSNRGNTDTQYF | TGTGCCAGCAGTAACAGGGGGAACACAGATACGCAGTATTTT
TRBJ2-1 | TRBV25-1 | TRBD2 | - | CASSPSGSPGRYEQFF | TGTGCCAGCAGTCCTAGCGGGAGTCCCGGTCGCTATGAGCAGTTCTTC
TRBJ2-7 | TRBV29-1 | - | - | CSVRQGSYEQYF | TGCAGCGTTCGGCAGGGGTCTTACGAGCAGTACTTC
TRBJ2-1 | TRBV3-1/TRBV3-2 | TRBD2 | - | CASSQVMSGSIRFF | TGTGCCAGCAGCCAAGTTATGAGCGGGAGTATTCGATTCTTC
TRBJ1-1 | TRBV5-8 | TRBD1 | - | CASSPRTGEAFF | TGTGCCAGCAGCCCCCGGACAGGGGAAGCTTTCTTT